This TCR beta chain was profiled in a study of T cell changes during pregnancy in multiple sclerosis. The CDR3 loop spans 14 amino acids. Germline CDR1 SGDLS, CDR2 YYNGEE. The junction had 5 bases not matched to a gene; V was cut back by 1 base and J by 4 bases. Sequencing used immunoSEQ multiplex PCR; TCRdb keeps in-frame clones, though not all of them. Among some 31,000 clones, 89% were seen once, and the ten largest hold 5% to 7.5%. This clone appeared a single time. The source is a female donor with multiple sclerosis, enrolled in a pregnancy study. The input for sequencing was CD8+ T cells from peripheral blood mononuclear cells, taken in the second trimester of pregnancy. The V gene is TRBV9, the J gene TRBJ2-7; 7 bases agree with TRBD1. DNA of the CDR3: TGTGCCAGCAGCGTAAGGGACAGCGCTTACGAGCAGTACTTC. Translation: CASSVRDSAYEQYF.